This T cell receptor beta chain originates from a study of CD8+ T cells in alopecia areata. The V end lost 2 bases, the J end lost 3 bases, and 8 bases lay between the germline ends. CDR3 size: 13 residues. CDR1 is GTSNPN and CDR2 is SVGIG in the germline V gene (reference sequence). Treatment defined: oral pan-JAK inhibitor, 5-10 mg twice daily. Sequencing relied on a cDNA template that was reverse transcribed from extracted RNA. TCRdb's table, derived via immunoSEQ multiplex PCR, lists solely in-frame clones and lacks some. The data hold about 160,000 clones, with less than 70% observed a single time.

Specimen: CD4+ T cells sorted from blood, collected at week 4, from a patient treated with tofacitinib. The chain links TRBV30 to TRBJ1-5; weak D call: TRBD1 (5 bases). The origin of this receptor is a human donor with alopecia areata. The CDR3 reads CAWSSDNNQPQHF. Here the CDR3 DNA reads TGTGCCTGGAGTTCGGACAACAATCAGCCCCAGCATTTT.